These T cell receptor beta chains were read from a single sample in a study of shared clonotypes between healthy human individuals. Assay used: immunoSEQ multiplex PCR; TCRdb lists only in-frame clones, some missing. The table includes 2 million to 2.5 million clones, just under 95% detected once. Material for sequencing was naive CD4+ T cells from PBMCs. The source of these receptors is a man younger than 35 in good health. Some clones in this sample may be carry-over from other donors' samples. The CDR3 runs from the conserved cysteine through the conserved F or W. D genes are given only for firm matches. Size values are once, few and many counts, or a class for expanded clones, and some rows have none.

d_gene	j_gene	v_gene	len	abundance	CDR3nt	CDR3aa
NA	TRBJ1-2	TRBV7-9	13	NA	TGTGCCAGCAGCTTAGTAGGGCAGGAGGCCTACACCTTC	CASSLVGQEAYTF
NA	TRBJ1-2	TRBV6-4	14	NA	TGTGCCAGCAGCGGAAAAGGGGGGAACTATGGCTACACCTTC	CASSGKGGNYGYTF
TRBD2	TRBJ2-2	TRBV5-1	16	NA	TGCGCCAGCAGCGACGGGACTAGCGGGAACACCGGGGAGCTGTTTTTT	CASSDGTSGNTGELFF
NA	TRBJ1-3	TRBV28	16	NA	TGTGCCAGCAGTTTATTACTTCGGGACTCTGGAAACACCATATATTTT	CASSLLLRDSGNTIYF
NA	TRBJ2-4	TRBV2	13	NA	TGTGCCAGCCTTAGTGGGCCTAGAGACATTCAGTACTTC	CASLSGPRDIQYF
NA	TRBJ2-2	TRBV2	14	NA	TGTGCCAGCAGTGACCCACAGGGTATCGGGGAGCTGTTTTTT	CASSDPQGIGELFF
NA	TRBJ2-7	TRBV6-1	16	once	TGTGCCAGCAGTGACGTTCATTCGGGGAATCCCTACGAGCAGTACTTC	CASSDVHSGNPYEQYF
TRBD1	TRBJ1-5	TRBV19	13	NA	TGTGCCAGCGGACAGGGGGCCAATCAGCCCCAGCATTTT	CASGQGANQPQHF
NA	TRBJ2-1	TRBV15	16	NA	TGTGCCACCAGCAGGGAAAGCGGGTCCTCCTACAATGAGCAGTTCTTC	CATSRESGSSYNEQFF
NA	TRBJ2-3	TRBV5-1	13	NA	TGCGCCAGCAGCGAAGGACGGACAGATACGCAGTATTTT	CASSEGRTDTQYF
NA	TRBJ2-7	TRBV30	11	NA	TGTGCCTGGAGTGTACCGGACGAGCAGTACTTC	CAWSVPDEQYF
TRBD1	TRBJ2-2	TRBV10-3	15	NA	TGTGCCATCAGTGAGGACAGGGGTGGCCCCGGGGAGCTGTTTTTT	CAISEDRGGPGELFF
NA	TRBJ2-3	TRBV2	16	NA	TGTGCCAGCAGTCTCGAAAGGGGGGCTAGCGGTGATACGCAGTATTTT	CASSLERGASGDTQYF
TRBD1	TRBJ2-7	TRBV7-2	14	NA	TGTGCCAGCAGCTGGCCGGGACAGTCCTACGAGCAGTACTTC	CASSWPGQSYEQYF
NA	TRBJ1-1	TRBV7-3	14	few	TGTGCCAGCAGCTTAAGCGGAGGATACACTGAAGCTTTCTTT	CASSLSGGYTEAFF
TRBD1	TRBJ2-7	TRBV7-2	14	NA	TGTGCCAGCAGCTCCGGGGACAGGGTTCACGAGCAGTACTTC	CASSSGDRVHEQYF
NA	TRBJ1-1	TRBV5-6	15	NA	TGTGCCAGCAGCTTGGGGGGACGGAGGAACACTGAAGCTTTCTTT	CASSLGGRRNTEAFF
TRBD2	TRBJ2-1	TRBV7-3	16	NA	TGTGCCAGCAGCTTAGGCGGGAGTGGATCCTACAATGAGCAGTTCTTC	CASSLGGSGSYNEQFF
NA	TRBJ1-2	TRBV6-1	13	NA	TGTGCCAGCAGTGTTGTCGGCTTCTATGGCTACACCTTC	CASSVVGFYGYTF
TRBD1	TRBJ2-5	TRBV7-7	14	NA	TGTGCCAGCAGCCCCGGGACAGGGGTAGAGACCCAGTACTTC	CASSPGTGVETQYF
NA	TRBJ1-3	TRBV5-4	13	NA	TGTGCCAGCAGCTTCCAGGGTGGAAACACCATATATTTT	CASSFQGGNTIYF
TRBD2	TRBJ2-1	TRBV19	15	once	TGTGCCACCCGGACTAGCGCACGCTCCTACAATGAGCAGTTCTTC	CATRTSARSYNEQFF
NA	TRBJ1-1	TRBV6-6	14	NA	TGTGCCAGCAGTTTTGCAGGGTCGGGCACTGAAGCTTTCTTT	CASSFAGSGTEAFF
NA	TRBJ1-4	TRBV29-1	12	NA	TGCAGCGCGGGGTCAGGGGCCGAAAAACTGTTTTTT	CSAGSGAEKLFF
NA	TRBJ2-1	TRBV20-1	11	once	TGCAGTGGCGGTTCCTACAATGAGCAGTTCTTC	CSGGSYNEQFF
NA	TRBJ2-1	TRBV29-1	14	NA	TGCAGCGTTGTTCGTGGGGGCTCCTACAATGAGCAGTTCTTC	CSVVRGGSYNEQFF
NA	TRBJ2-1	TRBV6-6	14	once	TGTGCCAGCAGTTATTCCATTGTGGGAGTTGAGCAGTTCTTC	CASSYSIVGVEQFF
NA	TRBJ1-2	TRBV18	12	NA	TGTGCCAGCTCACCACAGACTCATGGCTACACCTTC	CASSPQTHGYTF
TRBD1	TRBJ2-7	TRBV7-9	16	NA	TGTGCCAGCAGCCTAAACAGGGGGCGGGCGACCTACGAGCAGTACTTC	CASSLNRGRATYEQYF
TRBD2	TRBJ2-3	TRBV4-2	18	once	TGTGCCAGCAGCCAAGTGGGCAGTTGGCGGGAGAGCGCAGATACGCAGTATTTT	CASSQVGSWRESADTQYF
NA	TRBJ1-1	TRBV18	16	NA	TGTGCCAGCTCACCCCCTGAGGGAGGCTTAGGGACTGAAGCTTTCTTT	CASSPPEGGLGTEAFF
NA	TRBJ2-7	TRBV5-1	14	NA	TGCGCCAGCAGCTTGGATGGGCGACTCTACGAGCAGTACTTC	CASSLDGRLYEQYF
TRBD1	TRBJ2-5	TRBV7-3	14	NA	TGTGCCAGCAGCTTAGCAGGGGGCGAAGAGACCCAGTACTTC	CASSLAGGEETQYF
TRBD1	TRBJ1-1	TRBV9	14	NA	TGTGCCAGCAGCGAACAGGGGAGGTACACTGAAGCTTTCTTT	CASSEQGRYTEAFF
NA	TRBJ2-1	TRBV7-9	14	NA	TGTGCCAGCAGCCCACTCGGATCCGGATATGCGCAGTTCTTC	CASSPLGSGYAQFF
NA	TRBJ2-7	TRBV28	12	NA	TGTGCCAGCAGTTTAAGCCGGGACCCCGTGTACTTC	CASSLSRDPVYF
TRBD2	TRBJ2-7	TRBV27	15	NA	TGTGCCAGCAGCAAGGGACTAGCGGGCTCCTACGAGCAGTACTTC	CASSKGLAGSYEQYF
NA	TRBJ1-1	TRBV2	14	NA	TGTGCCAGCAGCAAACTGACAGGGAACACTGAAGCTTTCTTT	CASSKLTGNTEAFF
NA	TRBJ2-3	TRBV10-1	13	NA	TGCGCCAGCAGTGGGGTCCTCGCAGATACGCAGTATTTT	CASSGVLADTQYF
TRBD1	TRBJ1-5	TRBV6-1	16	NA	TGTGCCAGCAGTGGGATCAGACAGGGGCTAGGTCAGCCCCAGCATTTT	CASSGIRQGLGQPQHF
NA	TRBJ1-1	TRBV28	14	NA	TGTGCCAGCAGGGCGGGAGGTATGAACACTGAAGCTTTCTTT	CASRAGGMNTEAFF
NA	TRBJ2-1	TRBV11-2	11	NA	TGTGCCAGCAGCATCTCCAATGAGCAGTTCTTC	CASSISNEQFF
NA	TRBJ1-1	TRBV7-2	12	few	TGTGCCAGCAGCTACCGCGCGGGTGAAGCTTTCTTT	CASSYRAGEAFF
NA	TRBJ2-1	TRBV11-2	12	NA	TGTGCCAGCAGCTCGCTCTACAATGAGCAGTTCTTC	CASSSLYNEQFF
NA	TRBJ1-5	TRBV28	15	once	TGTGCCAGCAGTTTGACCGGGGGTGGCAATCAGCCCCAGCATTTT	CASSLTGGGNQPQHF
TRBD2	TRBJ2-7	TRBV29-1	14	once	TGCAGCGTTGAAGGGCTAGCGGGAGGCTACGAGCAGTACTTC	CSVEGLAGGYEQYF